This T cell receptor (beta chain) was found in a study of regulatory T cells in long-lasting Graves disease (dated by TCRdb to about 2021). Turning to the overall study: Patients with newly diagnosed Graves' disease had been on antithyroid drugs for under 3 months. Patients with persistent Graves' disease were compared with patients with newly diagnosed Graves' disease using TCR sequencing and RNA sequencing of peripheral blood. The study was registered as a clinical trial and conducted in China. A total of approximately 35 samples were covered by TCR sequencing, comprising around 13 persistent and around 20 newly diagnosed Graves' disease patients.

Here is what the overall study found, with its caveats: Persistent patients shared more public clonotypes among themselves (around 3,000) than newly diagnosed patients did (about 970). The study examined only peripheral blood because the primary lesion, thyroid tissue, could not be accessed. Sequencing and analysis were restricted to the TCR beta chain. Persistent disease showed preferential use of TRBV28, TRBJ1-2 and TRBJ2-5, whereas newly diagnosed disease favored TRBV20-1 and TRBJ2-1. As a limitation, the authors acknowledged that the small sample size may reduce accuracy. Compared with newly diagnosed patients, patients with persistent Graves' disease had lower TCR Shannon entropy and fewer highly expanded clones, which suggests clonal expansion.

Its CDR3 holds 14 amino acids, cysteine through phenylalanine. Only the CDR3 part of the read is kept: 42 bases, read in frame from the first base. Taken from the germline V gene (reference sequence), the CDR1 and CDR2 loops are DFQATT and SNEGSKA. V was cut back by 0 bases and J by 0 bases, leaving a gap of 9 bases between them. A remark on this clonotype: Its specific antigen is unknown. Per-nucleotide qualities are absent, and no much larger clonotype sits a single base away.

The sample's time point label, in plain terms: newly diagnosed GD, antithyroid drugs for less than 3 months. RNA was extracted from PBMCs in TRIzol for both TCR sequencing and RNA sequencing. The diagnosis of Graves' disease was made according to American Thyroid Association guidelines. Patients were recruited from an endocrinology department in Xi'an, China. Each patient gave 7 to 9.5 milliliters of peripheral blood, collected in an EDTA anticoagulant tube. Ficoll Paque Plus density gradient separation was used to isolate PBMCs, and no additional T cell sorting was done. RNA quality was checked with an Agilent 2100 Bioanalyzer and agarose gel, and concentration with a NanoDrop 2000. Libraries came from multiplex PCR. The instrument given in TCRdb is Illumina HiSeq 4000. TCR beta libraries were built with iRepertoire HTBI primers and Arm-PCR amplification of CDR3 regions. Before sequencing, the PCR products underwent gel purification. The original pipeline was this. Gene usage analysis of CDR3 amino acid clonotypes relied on the 60 to 65 TRBV and 13 to 15 TRBJ segments identified across samples. COPE and FqMerger were used to merge filtered high-quality paired reads into contigs. BLAST was used to align contigs to IMGT TRBV, TRBD and TRBJ reference genes, with CDR3 defined following IMGT. Any clonotype with a frequency above 0.1% was classified as a highly expanded clone. Shannon entropy served as the measure of repertoire diversity, while the Gini coefficient captured V-J evenness. Clonotypes shared by more than one individual were considered public. TCRdb reprocessed the public reads (quality trimming at Q25 with fastp, clone calling with MiXCR) and kept in-frame beta chains. Entries that share a CDR3 protein sequence are merged under the most common genes and DNA. The V and J calls were determined by TCRdb, not by the authors. This sample has approximately 480,000 distinct CDR3 sequences in its table, and around 15% of those were observed once. 10% to 15% of the sample is in the top ten clones.

This sample also appeared in a second study, on T cells in Graves' hyperthyroidism and ophthalmopathy. The second publication reports: A patient counted as having stable Graves' hyperthyroidism if no progression to ophthalmopathy occurred over 18 months of follow-up. Hyperthyroidism patients were aged 18 to 65 years and newly diagnosed, with disease duration of less than 2 months. Exclusion was applied to patients with uncontrolled infections, other autoimmune diseases, pregnancy or lactation. Clinical symptoms, serum thyroxine and TRAb, thyroid ultrasound, and orbital computed tomography formed the basis for the diagnoses. For the first round of RT-PCR on the TCR CDR3, the HTBI primer set was used together with the Qiagen OneStep RT-PCR kit. Most expanded thyroid clonotypes (frequency above 0.001) were also detected in blood, a finding suggesting that blood repertoires may reflect thyroid immune responses. A model built on a 13 V-J signature distinguished ophthalmopathy from stable hyperthyroidism, reaching around 90% sensitivity and 81.08% specificity in cross-validation and 80%/75% in testing. During validation, the model predicted progression to ophthalmopathy a median of approximately 6 months ahead of onset, with 60% to 71% sensitivity and around 72% specificity. To identify distinguishing TCR V-J signatures, a discovery cohort of 100 or so patients was used, comprising 43 with Graves' ophthalmopathy and around 57 with stable Graves' hyperthyroidism. Prospective prediction of ophthalmopathy was tested in an independent validation cohort consisting of about 20 hyperthyroidism patients and about 17 patients who later progressed to ophthalmopathy. The approximately 95 discovery patients were divided at random into training and test sets in a 7:3 ratio. In addition, the study compared T-cell repertoires in thyroid tissue and in blood from a handful of Graves' hyperthyroidism patients. Once sampling was done, hyperthyroidism patients were given methimazole at a starting dose of 30 mg daily, whereas ophthalmopathy patients were given high-dose intravenous methylprednisolone. A second multiplex PCR round built the libraries, followed by size selection and purification. Paired-end sequencing of the libraries was performed with 100 bp reads on an Illumina HiSeq2000. Raw data were processed with SOAPnuke, discarding reads with adapters, uncalled bases, mean Phred below 15, or no exact constant-primer or identifier match. High-quality paired reads were merged using COPE v1.2.5, and each unique nucleotide sequence was defined as a clonotype. MiTCR v1.1 was used to align clonotypes to the IMGT TRBV, TRBD and TRBJ reference segments. The analysis was restricted to V-J combinations with a frequency above 0.0001, which together covered approximately 99% of the repertoires. The TCS score was defined as F50 (clonal expansion) divided by E x V (chaos), with BLOSUM62-based TCRdist calculated between CDR3 peptides within each V-J. Welch's t-statistics and random forest reduced roughly 530 V-J features to roughly 13, which were used in a naive Bayes classifier (R e1071). No statistical method was used to set the sample size in advance, and investigators knew the group allocation. TCR Vbeta CDR3 sequencing of some 140 peripheral blood samples (over 40 ophthalmopathy, approximately 80 hyperthyroidism and around 17 progressor patients) is reported in the paper.

This clonotype originated in a man aged 35 to 55 with Graves disease. Donor details come from another sample of the same person, matched by shared clones. The chain is assembled from TRBV20-1 and TRBJ2-7; the D gene lacks a confident call. The specimen was peripheral blood mononuclear cells (PBMCs), collected at new diagnosis, from a patient treated with antithyroid drugs. The bases are TGCAGTGCTAGAGATTTTTCGGTCTCCTACGAGCAGTACTTC. The encoded protein is CSARDFSVSYEQYF.